The entry below gives a single T cell receptor (beta chain) sequence along with its context. Its target is not known. Then a second PCR, running roughly 6 to 11 cycles, was carried out with a sample-barcoded 5' primer and a J-beta primer mix. Through a template-switch adaptor with 12 random nucleotides, each cDNA molecule received a tag. TCRdb reanalysed the 5' RACE reads using MiXCR and keeps one entry per CDR3 protein. Found here are approximately 800,000 distinct CDR3 sequences, 53% of them singletons; the top ten hold approximately 40%. This specimen belongs to a study of blood T cells in healthy people across ages. Germline V gives CDR1 SGHRS, CDR2 YFSETQ. The CDR3 loop spans 16 amino acids. V lost 4 bases, J lost 6 bases, and 15 bases stayed unmatched. Study-level results: Unsorted PBMC material precluded a definitive naive versus antigen-experienced comparison. Greater diversity and more naive CD4+ cells were seen in long-lived donors than in aged donors.

The origin of this receptor is an elderly man in good health. V and J are TRBV5-1 and TRBJ2-7, with 8 bases matching TRBD1. The source material was blood. The CDR3 bases are TGCGCCAGCAGCCAACAGACAGGGGTTGGAGTTGGCGAGCAGTACTTC. Translated, it gives CASSQQTGVGVGEQYF.